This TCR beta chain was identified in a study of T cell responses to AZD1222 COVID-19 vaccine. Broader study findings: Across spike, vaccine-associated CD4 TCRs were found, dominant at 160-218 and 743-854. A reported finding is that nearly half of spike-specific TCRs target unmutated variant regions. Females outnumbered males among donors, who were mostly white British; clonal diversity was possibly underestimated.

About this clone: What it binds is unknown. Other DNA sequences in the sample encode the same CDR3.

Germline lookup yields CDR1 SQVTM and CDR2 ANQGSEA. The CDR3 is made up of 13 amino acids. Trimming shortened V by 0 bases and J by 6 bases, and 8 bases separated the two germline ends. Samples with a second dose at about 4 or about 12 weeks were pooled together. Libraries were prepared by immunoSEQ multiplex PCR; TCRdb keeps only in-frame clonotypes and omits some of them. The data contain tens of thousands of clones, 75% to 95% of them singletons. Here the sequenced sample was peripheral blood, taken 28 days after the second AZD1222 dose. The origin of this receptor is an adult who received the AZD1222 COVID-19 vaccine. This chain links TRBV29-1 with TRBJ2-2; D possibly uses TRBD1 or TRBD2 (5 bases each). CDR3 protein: CSVEERGAGELFF. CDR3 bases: TGCAGCGTTGAAGAGAGAGGGGCCGGGGAGCTGTTTTTT.